Each of the 9 T cell receptor beta chains below was sequenced from the same sample in a study of shared clonotypes between healthy human individuals. The assay was immunoSEQ multiplex PCR, and TCRdb's table has in-frame clones only and misses some. The sample includes about 1 million clones, roughly 80% of them seen just once. Sequencing was carried out using memory CD4+ T cells sorted from blood. Subset described: CD45RA-negative fraction. These TCRs come from a man aged 18 to 30 in good health.

The chain employs TRBV4-2 and TRBJ2-7; 7 bases are shared with TRBD2. With 3 bases clipped from V and 2 bases from J, the junction kept 4 bases outside the gene matches. CDR3 length: 14 amino acids. CDR1 is LGHNA and CDR2 is YNFKEQ in the germline V gene. In DNA form, the CDR3 reads TGTGCCAGCAGCCAGGGTCGGGGGGCCTACGAGCAGTACTTC. As protein: CASSQGRGAYEQYF.

This rearrangement joins TRBV5-1 to TRBJ1-1; maybe TRBD1 (5 bases). This CDR3 spans 14 amino acids. With 5 bases removed from V and 1 base from J, the gap between germline ends came to 12 bases. CDR1 and CDR2 (germline): SGHRS, YFSETQ. CDR3 DNA: TGCGCCAGCAGTGGGGGAGGGCGGAACACTGAAGCTTTCTTT. Residues: CASSGGGRNTEAFF.

The V gene is TRBV6-5, the J gene TRBJ2-5; 8 positions match TRBD2. Germline lookup yields CDR1 MNHEY and CDR2 SVGAGI. V lost 6 bases to trimming and J lost 5 bases; unmatched junction nucleotides: 11. The CDR3 runs to 15 residues. The CDR3, as DNA: TGTGCCAGCAGCGGGGGGGACACTCCGTCGGAGACCCAGTACTTC. This sequence encodes CASSGGDTPSETQYF.

The chain recombines TRBV6-1 with TRBJ2-7, with TRBD1 as a possible D gene (6 bases). V gave up 4 bases and J gave up 1 base, with 11 bases separating them. CDR3 length equals 14 residues. Germline CDR1 and CDR2: MNHNS and SASEGT. CDR3 DNA sequence: TGTGCCAGCAGTGTCACAGGGTTTTCCTACGAGCAGTACTTC. Its translation is CASSVTGFSYEQYF.

The genes are TRBV10-1 and TRBJ2-6; 8 bases agree with TRBD1. This CDR3 contains 16 residues. J gave up 3 bases and V 4 bases, and 5 bases lay outside the gene matches. Germline CDR1 and CDR2: WNHNN and SYGVQD (reference sequence). As DNA, the CDR3 is TGCGCCAGCAGTGCCGGACAGGGCGGTGGGGCCAACGTCCTGACTTTC. It encodes CASSAGQGGGANVLTF.

V usage is TRBV6-5 and J usage is TRBJ1-2; 11 bases align to TRBD1. CDR1 MNHEY and CDR2 SVGAGI come from the germline V gene. This CDR3 spans 15 amino acids. V was pared by 5 bases and J by 8 bases, with 10 bases of the junction left unmatched. The CDR3 here is CASSPPGQGESGYTF. The CDR3 nucleotides are TGTGCCAGCAGTCCTCCGGGACAGGGGGAATCCGGCTACACCTTC.

The chain has TRBV12-5 and TRBJ2-7, with a tentative D call TRBD1 (6 bases). The V end lost 3 bases, the J end lost 0 bases, and 9 bases lay between the germline ends. The CDR3 sequence is 14 residues long. The germline gives CDR1 LGHNT, CDR2 FRNRAP. Here the CDR3 reads CASGFRTASYEQYF. The CDR3 DNA sequence: TGTGCTAGTGGTTTTAGGACAGCCTCCTACGAGCAGTACTTC.

A few counts support this clone. V usage is TRBV4-2 and J usage is TRBJ2-1; 13 bases are a match to TRBD2. V shed 4 bases, J shed 8 bases, and the junction held 2 bases outside the gene matches. Germline CDR1 reads LGHNA; CDR2 reads YNFKEQ. There are 14 residues in the CDR3. This CDR3 reads CASSPGTSGDEQFF. The DNA for the CDR3 is TGTGCCAGCAGCCCTGGGACTAGCGGGGATGAGCAGTTCTTC.

The chain carries TRBV19 and TRBJ2-3, with a weak D call TRBD1 (5 bases). V gave up 4 bases and J gave up 2 bases, with 13 bases separating them. The length of the CDR3 is 15 residues. The germline V gene encodes CDR1 LNHDA and CDR2 SQIVND (reference sequence). For the CDR3, the DNA is TGTGCCAGTAGTAGGGGCTCCAGGCCCACAGATACGCAGTATTTT. Translating gives CASSRGSRPTDTQYF.